These T cell receptor beta chains were read from a single sample in a study of control samples from healthy donors and cancer patients. TCRdb's table, derived via immunoSEQ multiplex PCR, lists solely in-frame clones and lacks some. The table lists roughly 120,000 clones, about 93% of them singletons. The specimen was blood. The receptors originated from a man aged 25 to 40 in good health. The CDR3 runs from the conserved cysteine through the conserved F or W. D genes are given only for firm matches. Part of the rows lack a size; the others show once, few, many or a class for expanded clones.

>-|-|TRBV6-5|TRBJ2-7
TGTGCCAGCAGTTCCCCCGGCGGCCACTCCTACGAGCAGTACTTC
CASSSPGGHSYEQYF
>-|-|TRBV12-3/TRBV12-4|TRBJ1-1
TGTGCCAGCACGGAGGGCGGGTTGACTGAAGCTTTCTTT
CASTEGGLTEAFF
>-|TRBD1|TRBV18|TRBJ1-2
TGTGCCAGCTCACCGACAGGGAACTATGGCTACACCTTC
CASSPTGNYGYTF
>-|-|TRBV2|TRBJ1-2
TGTGCCAGCAGTGAAGCGATTTCGGCAGGGGATGGCTACACCTTC
CASSEAISAGDGYTF
>few|-|TRBV30|TRBJ1-5
TGTGCCTGGAGTACTCGTCTGGGGTATCAGCCCCAGCATTTT
CAWSTRLGYQPQHF
>-|-|TRBV4-2|TRBJ2-2
TGTGCCAGCAGCCAAGTGGAAGCCGGGGAGCTGTTTTTT
CASSQVEAGELFF
>-|-|TRBV5-1|TRBJ2-3
TGCGCCAGCAGCTTCGGGGCCACGGCAGATACGCAGTATTTT
CASSFGATADTQYF
>-|TRBD1|TRBV2|TRBJ1-4
TGTGCCAGCACCGTAATGCCAGGGGGAGATGCAACTAATGAAAAACTGTTTTTT
CASTVMPGGDATNEKLFF
>-|-|TRBV28|TRBJ1-2
TGTGCCAGCAGAGAGACAGCACGTTCCTATGGCTACACCTTC
CASRETARSYGYTF
>-|-|TRBV27|TRBJ1-2
TGTGCCAGCAGTCTAACGACCGGGGTTGGCTACACCTTC
CASSLTTGVGYTF
>-|-|TRBV15|TRBJ1-2
TGTGCCACCAGCAGAGATCGTAACTATGGCTACACCTTC
CATSRDRNYGYTF
>-|-|TRBV18|TRBJ1-1
TGTGCCAGCTTTAGGGGGGACACTGAAGCTTTCTTT
CASFRGDTEAFF